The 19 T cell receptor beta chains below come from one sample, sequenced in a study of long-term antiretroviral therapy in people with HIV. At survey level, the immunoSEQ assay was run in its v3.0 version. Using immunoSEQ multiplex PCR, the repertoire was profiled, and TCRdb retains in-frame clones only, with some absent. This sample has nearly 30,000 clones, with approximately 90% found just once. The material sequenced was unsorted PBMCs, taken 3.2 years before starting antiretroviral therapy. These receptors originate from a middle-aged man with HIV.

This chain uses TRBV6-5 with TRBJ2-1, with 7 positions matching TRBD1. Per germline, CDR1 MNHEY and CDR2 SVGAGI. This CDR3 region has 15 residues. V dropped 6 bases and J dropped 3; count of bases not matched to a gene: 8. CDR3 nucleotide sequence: TGTGCCAGCAGAGATGACAGGGAAATCTACAATGAGCAGTTCTTC. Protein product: CASRDDREIYNEQFF.

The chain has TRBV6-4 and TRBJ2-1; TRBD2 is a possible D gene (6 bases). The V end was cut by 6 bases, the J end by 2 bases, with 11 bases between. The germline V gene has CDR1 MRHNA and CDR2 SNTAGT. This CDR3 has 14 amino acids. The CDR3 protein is CASSLAPAYNEQFF. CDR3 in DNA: TGTGCCAGCAGCCTAGCGCCCGCCTACAATGAGCAGTTCTTC.

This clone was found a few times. The CDR3 coding sequence is TGTGCCAGCAGCCGGTTTAATTCACCCCTCCACTTT. Protein: CASSRFNSPLHF. The rearrangement uses TRBV7-6 and TRBJ1-6; D remains unclear. The germline gives CDR1 SGHVS, CDR2 FNYEAQ. This CDR3 is built from 12 residues. Trimming stripped 5 bases from V and 6 bases from J, with 5 bases between.

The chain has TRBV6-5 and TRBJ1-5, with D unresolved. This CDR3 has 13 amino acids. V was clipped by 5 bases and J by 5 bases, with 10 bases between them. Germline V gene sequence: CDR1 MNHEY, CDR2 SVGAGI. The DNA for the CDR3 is TGTGCCAGCAGTCACGGGAGAGATCAGCCCCAGCATTTT. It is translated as CASSHGRDQPQHF.

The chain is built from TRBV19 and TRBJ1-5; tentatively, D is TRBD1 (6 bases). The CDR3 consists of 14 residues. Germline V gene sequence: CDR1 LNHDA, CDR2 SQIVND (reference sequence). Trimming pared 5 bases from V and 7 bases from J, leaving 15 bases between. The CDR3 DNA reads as TGTGCCAGTAGTCTCGGAGGGGGTCGGCAGCCCCAGCATTTT. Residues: CASSLGGGRQPQHF.

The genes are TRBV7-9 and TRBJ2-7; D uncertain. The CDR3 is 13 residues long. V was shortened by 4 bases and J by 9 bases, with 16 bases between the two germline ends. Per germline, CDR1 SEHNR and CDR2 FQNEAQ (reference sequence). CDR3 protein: CASSSSDKSRQYF. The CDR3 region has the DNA TGTGCCAGCAGCTCATCCGACAAGTCGAGGCAGTACTTC.

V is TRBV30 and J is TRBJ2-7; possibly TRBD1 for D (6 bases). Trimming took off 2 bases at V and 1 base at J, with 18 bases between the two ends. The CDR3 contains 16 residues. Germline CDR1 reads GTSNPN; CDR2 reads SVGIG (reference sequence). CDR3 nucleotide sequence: TGTGCCTGGAGTACCAGCACCGGGACACCTTCCTACGAGCAGTACTTC. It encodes CAWSTSTGTPSYEQYF.

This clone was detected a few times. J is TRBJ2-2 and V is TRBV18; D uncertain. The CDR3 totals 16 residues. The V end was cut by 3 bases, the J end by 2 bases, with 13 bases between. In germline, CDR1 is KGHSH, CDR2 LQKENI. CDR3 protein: CASSPQTTPNTGELFF. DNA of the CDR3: TGTGCCAGCTCACCCCAAACGACTCCCAACACCGGGGAGCTGTTTTTT.

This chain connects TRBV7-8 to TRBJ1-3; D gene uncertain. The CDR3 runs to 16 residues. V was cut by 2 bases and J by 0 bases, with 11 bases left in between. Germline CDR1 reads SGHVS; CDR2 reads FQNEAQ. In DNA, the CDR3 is TGTGCCAGCAGCTTACAAGCGGCTCTCTCTGGAAACACCATATATTTT. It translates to CASSLQAALSGNTIYF.

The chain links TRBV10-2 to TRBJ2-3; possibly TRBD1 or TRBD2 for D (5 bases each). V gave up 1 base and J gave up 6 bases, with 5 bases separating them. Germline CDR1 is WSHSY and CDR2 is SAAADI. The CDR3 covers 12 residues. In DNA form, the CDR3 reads TGCGCCAGCAGTGAGTGGGGGGATACGCAGTATTTT. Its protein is CASSEWGDTQYF.

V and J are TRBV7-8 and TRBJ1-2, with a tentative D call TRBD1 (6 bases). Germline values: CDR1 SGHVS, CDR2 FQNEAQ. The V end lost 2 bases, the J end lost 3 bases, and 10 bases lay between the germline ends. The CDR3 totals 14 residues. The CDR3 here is CASSLSYRDYGYTF. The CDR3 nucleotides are TGTGCCAGCAGCTTAAGTTACAGGGACTATGGCTACACCTTC.

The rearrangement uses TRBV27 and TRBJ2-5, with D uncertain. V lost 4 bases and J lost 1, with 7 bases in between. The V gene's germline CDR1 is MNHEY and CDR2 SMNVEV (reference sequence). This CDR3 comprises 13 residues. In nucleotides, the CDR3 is TGTGCCAGCAGTTCCTACCCCCAAGAGACCCAGTACTTC. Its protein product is CASSSYPQETQYF.

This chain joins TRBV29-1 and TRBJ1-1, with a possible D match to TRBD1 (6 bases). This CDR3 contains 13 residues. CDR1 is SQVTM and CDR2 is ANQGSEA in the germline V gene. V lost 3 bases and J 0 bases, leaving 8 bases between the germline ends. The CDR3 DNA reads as TGCAGCGTTGAGGGGGGCATGAACACTGAAGCTTTCTTT. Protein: CSVEGGMNTEAFF.

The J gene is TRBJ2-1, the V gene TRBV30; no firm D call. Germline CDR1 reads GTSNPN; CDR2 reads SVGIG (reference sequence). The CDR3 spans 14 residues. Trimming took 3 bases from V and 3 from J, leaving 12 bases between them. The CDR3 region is CAWSVLRFYNEQFF. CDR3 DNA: TGTGCCTGGAGCGTCCTCCGGTTCTACAATGAGCAGTTCTTC.

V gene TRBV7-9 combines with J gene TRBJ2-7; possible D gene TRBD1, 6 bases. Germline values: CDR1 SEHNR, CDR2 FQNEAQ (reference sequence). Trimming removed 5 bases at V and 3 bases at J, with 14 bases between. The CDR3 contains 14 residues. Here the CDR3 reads CASSPDRWNYEQYF. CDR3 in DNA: TGTGCCAGCAGCCCCGACAGGTGGAACTACGAGCAGTACTTC. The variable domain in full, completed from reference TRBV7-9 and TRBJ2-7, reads DTGVSQNPRHKITKRGQNVTFRCDPISEHNRLYWYRQTLGQGPEFLTYFQNEAQLEKSRLLSDRFSAERPKGSFSTLEIQRTEQGDSAMYLCASSPDRWNYEQYFGPGTRLTVT.

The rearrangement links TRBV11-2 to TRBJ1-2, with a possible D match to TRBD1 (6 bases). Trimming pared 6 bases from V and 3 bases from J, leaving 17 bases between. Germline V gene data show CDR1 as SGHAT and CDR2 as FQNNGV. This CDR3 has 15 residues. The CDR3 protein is CASRRIGGRDYGYTF. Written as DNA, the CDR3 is TGTGCCAGCAGGAGGATCGGGGGCCGCGACTATGGCTACACCTTC.

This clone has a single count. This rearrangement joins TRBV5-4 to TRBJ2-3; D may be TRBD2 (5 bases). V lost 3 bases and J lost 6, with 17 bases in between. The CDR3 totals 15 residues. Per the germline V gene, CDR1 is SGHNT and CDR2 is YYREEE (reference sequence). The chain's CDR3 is CASSSPGSPADTQYF. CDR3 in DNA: TGTGCCAGCAGCTCCCCGGGATCGCCAGCGGATACGCAGTATTTT.

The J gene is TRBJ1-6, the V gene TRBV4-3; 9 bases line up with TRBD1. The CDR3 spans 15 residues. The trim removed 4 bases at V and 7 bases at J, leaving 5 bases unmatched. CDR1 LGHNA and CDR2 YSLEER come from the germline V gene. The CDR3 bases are TGCGCCAGCAGCCCGACAGGGGGAGGGAATTCACCCCTCCACTTT. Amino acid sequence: CASSPTGGGNSPLHF.

The CDR3 nucleotides read TGTGCCAGTTTTAGCGGGGGGGCTCTCTACGAGCAGTACTTC. Protein sequence: CASFSGGALYEQYF. This chain uses TRBV28 with TRBJ2-7; 11 bases map to TRBD2. Germline V lookup: CDR1 MDHEN, CDR2 SYDVKM. The CDR3 runs 14 residues. J lost 3 bases, V lost 9 bases, and 7 bases had no gene match.